This T cell receptor (beta chain) appears in the sequencing data of a study of blood T cell repertoires in COVID-19. On the study more broadly: Donors in the United States, Italy and Spain gave samples during acute or convalescent COVID-19. PBMCs, B-cell-depleted T cells, or T cells provided the cDNA or gDNA that made up the material.

How the authors handled the data: The assay estimated nucleated cells by amplifying reference gene primers. TCRdb's copy holds only in-frame clones and misses some; the assay was immunoSEQ multiplex PCR. V and J calls and clone size follow that table, whereas D and trimming were derived from the DNA. The sample gives 150,000 to 180,000 clones, around 79% of which show up once; 1.5% to 2% is in the top ten. The ends were cut back, 7 bases at V and 4 bases at J, with 16 bases in the middle. There are 14 residues in the CDR3. Germline V gene sequence: CDR1 SGHTA, CDR2 FQGNSA. This receptor was identified in a man older than 75 with acute or convalescent COVID-19. Sequencing input: peripheral blood. The rearrangement links TRBV7-2 to TRBJ1-1; D unresolved. CDR3 bases: TGTGCCAGCATCCCTAGTTTAAGTATCACTGAAGCTTTCTTT. Its translation is CASIPSLSITEAFF. The full variable domain, completed using reference TRBV7-2 and TRBJ1-1, is GAGVSQSPSNKVTEKGKDVELRCDPISGHTALYWYRQSLGQGLEFLIYFQGNSAPDKSGLPSDRFSAERTGGSVSTLTIQRTQQEDSAVYLCASIPSLSITEAFFGQGTRLTVV.